This T cell receptor (beta chain) originates from a study of blood T cells in healthy people across ages. The CDR3 is 15 amino acids. Germline values: CDR1 DFQATT, CDR2 SNEGSKA (reference sequence). V shed 2 bases and J shed 0 bases, with 14 bases lying between them. Combining a sample-barcoded 5' primer with a J-beta primer mix, a second PCR ran for roughly 6 to 12 cycles. Via MiXCR, TCRdb re-called the 5' RACE reads, giving one row per CDR3 protein. The profile covers about 730,000 distinct CDR3 sequences, with 35% to 45% appearing a single time and 20% to 25% taken by the ten largest. This clonotype was obtained from a woman in her sixties or seventies in good health. Material: blood. J is TRBJ2-7 and V is TRBV20-1; D gene unclear. The CDR3 loop is CSARWALAPSYEQYF. DNA for the CDR3: TGCAGTGCTAGATGGGCTCTCGCACCCTCCTACGAGCAGTACTTC.